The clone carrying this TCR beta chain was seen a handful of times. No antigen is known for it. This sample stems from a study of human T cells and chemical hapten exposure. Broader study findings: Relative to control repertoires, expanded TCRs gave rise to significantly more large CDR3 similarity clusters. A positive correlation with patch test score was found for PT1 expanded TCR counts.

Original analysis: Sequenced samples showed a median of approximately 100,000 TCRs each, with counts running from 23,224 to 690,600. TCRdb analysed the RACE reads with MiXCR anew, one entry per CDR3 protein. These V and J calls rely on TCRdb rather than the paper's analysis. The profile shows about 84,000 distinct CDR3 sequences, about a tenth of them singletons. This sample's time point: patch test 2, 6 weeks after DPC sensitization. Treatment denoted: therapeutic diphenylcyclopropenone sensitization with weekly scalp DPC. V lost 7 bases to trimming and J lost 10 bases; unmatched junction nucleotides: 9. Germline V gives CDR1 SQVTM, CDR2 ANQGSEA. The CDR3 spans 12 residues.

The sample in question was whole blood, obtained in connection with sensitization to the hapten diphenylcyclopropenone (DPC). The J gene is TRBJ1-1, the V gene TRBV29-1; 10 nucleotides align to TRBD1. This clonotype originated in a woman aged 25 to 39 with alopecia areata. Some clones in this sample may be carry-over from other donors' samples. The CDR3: CSARPGQGLAFF. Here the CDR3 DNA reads TGCAGCGCTCGACCGGGACAGGGGTTAGCTTTCTTT.